This TCR beta chain is from a study of T cells after yellow fever vaccination. About this clonotype itself: Its specificity is not known.

Study-wide findings and caveats: Highly abundant clonotypes carried over from the bulk population could end up in FACS-sorted repertoires as contaminants. The appearance of a small share of clonotypes in both CD4 and CD8 compartments was observed.

From the 5' RACE reads, TCRdb called clonotypes with MiXCR, one entry per CDR3 protein. Of about 130,000 distinct CDR3 sequences listed, almost 9% are singletons. This CDR3 is built from 13 residues. V gave up 3 bases and J gave up 4 bases, with 9 bases separating them. The sequenced sample was CD8+ T cells sorted from PBMCs, obtained on the day of the yellow fever booster vaccination. The sequence derives from a man between 18 and 35 years old who received the YFV17D yellow fever vaccine. This chain joins TRBV12-3 or TRBV12-4 and TRBJ1-2; weak D call: TRBD1 (5 bases). Here the CDR3 DNA reads TGTGCCAGCAGTTTCCAGGGCGGCTATGGCTACACCTTC. Translated: CASSFQGGYGYTF.